A single sample gave rise to the 28 T cell receptor beta chains below, sequenced in a study of T cells in Graves' hyperthyroidism and ophthalmopathy (dated by TCRdb to about 2019). Library construction relied on multiplex PCR. Reads for this sample came from an Illumina HiSeq 2000. The TCR beta CDR3 regions were amplified from RNA transcripts. A first-round RT-PCR of the TCR CDR3 used the HTBI primer set with the Qiagen OneStep RT-PCR kit. In-frame beta chains were kept once TCRdb had trimmed the public reads at Q25 with fastp and called clones with MiXCR. Records with the same CDR3 protein are collapsed into one entry carrying the most frequent genes and DNA. The table for this sample lists 550,000 to 800,000 distinct CDR3 sequences; 15% to 20% of them were counted only once. Of the sample, roughly a sixth is held by the ten largest clones. The sequencing sample was made of blood. Receptors were obtained from a man aged 45 to 65 with Graves' hyperthyroidism.

The chain carries TRBV29-1 and TRBJ2-1, with TRBD2 identical over 11 bases. CDR1 and CDR2 (germline): SQVTM, ANQGSEA. The CDR3 is 15 residues long. J lost 7 bases, V lost 2 bases, and 7 bases had no gene match. CDR3 DNA sequence: TGCAGCGTTGAATCACTCGGACTAGCGGGTAATGAGCAGTTCTTC. The encoded protein is CSVESLGLAGNEQFF.

Ten or more counts support this clonotype. The CDR3: CASSSPSGSNEQYF. In nucleotides, the CDR3 is TGTGCCAGCAGCTCACCTAGCGGGAGTAATGAGCAGTACTTC. V gene TRBV11-2 combines with J gene TRBJ2-7; 10 positions match TRBD2. V lost 4 bases, J lost 7 bases, and 7 bases stayed unmatched. The germline gives CDR1 SGHAT, CDR2 FQNNGV. This CDR3 is built from 14 residues.

This clonotype was observed a few times. This chain links TRBV14 with TRBJ2-7; TRBD1 aligns across 9 bases. Trimming at V came to 3 bases and at J to 4 bases, leaving 7 bases not matched to a gene. The CDR3 loop spans 15 amino acids. Per germline, CDR1 SGHDN and CDR2 FVKESK. CDR3: CASSHRDRAIYEQYF. The CDR3 nucleotides read TGTGCCAGCAGCCACCGGGACAGGGCTATATACGAGCAGTACTTC.

The rearrangement joins TRBV19 to TRBJ1-5; possibly TRBD1 for D (5 bases). This CDR3 region has 14 residues. The V gene's germline CDR1 is LNHDA and CDR2 SQIVND (reference sequence). V lost 5 bases and J 3 bases, leaving 11 bases between the germline ends. The CDR3, as DNA: TGTGCCAGTAGTTTGACGGGGCACAATCAGCCCCAGCATTTT. Its translation is CASSLTGHNQPQHF. The full variable domain, with the rest looked up from reference TRBV19 and TRBJ1-5, is DGGITQSPKYLFRKEGQNVTLSCEQNLNHDAMYWYRQDPGQGLRLIYYSQIVNDFQKGDIAEGYSVSREKKESFPLTVTSAQKNPTAFYLCASSLTGHNQPQHFGDGTRLSIL.

This clonotype was observed a handful of times. The chain uses TRBV6-1 and TRBJ2-1, with 10 bases identical to TRBD2. CDR1 MNHNS and CDR2 SASEGT come from the germline V gene. With 5 bases clipped from V and 8 bases from J, the junction kept 15 bases outside the gene matches. CDR3 length: 17 amino acids. The CDR3 region has the DNA TGTGCCAGCAGTTCCCTGCATGCTAGCGGGAGTATACATGAGCAGTTCTTC. Its translation: CASSSLHASGSIHEQFF.

This clonotype occurred a few times. V usage is TRBV29-1 and J usage is TRBJ2-2; 9 positions match TRBD1. The germline V gene has CDR1 SQVTM and CDR2 ANQGSEA. J lost 3 bases, V lost 6 bases, and 8 bases had no gene match. This CDR3 region has 15 residues. The CDR3 sequence is CSVDHGQGHTGELFF. DNA for the CDR3: TGCAGCGTGGACCACGGACAGGGGCACACCGGGGAGCTGTTTTTT.

This clonotype was seen ten or more times. This sequence joins TRBV29-1 and TRBJ1-1; D unresolved. The length of the CDR3 is 13 residues. Trimming took 2 bases from V and 1 from J, leaving 8 bases between them. Germline-derived CDR1 and CDR2 are SQVTM and ANQGSEA. The CDR3: CSVESPENTEAFF. CDR3 nucleotides: TGCAGCGTTGAAAGTCCAGAGAACACTGAAGCTTTCTTT.

This clonotype was seen at least ten times. The V call is TRBV30, the J call TRBJ1-1, with D perhaps matching TRBD1 (5 bases). Trimming shortened V by 3 bases and J by 4 bases, and 9 bases separated the two germline ends. This CDR3 is built from 12 residues. Germline values: CDR1 GTSNPN, CDR2 SVGIG (reference sequence). The CDR3 region has the DNA TGTGCCTGGAGCTGGGGCGGCACTGAAGCTTTCTTT. Protein product: CAWSWGGTEAFF.

The chain has TRBV6-5 and TRBJ2-1; 10 bases align to TRBD2. Germline values: CDR1 MNHEY, CDR2 SVGAGI. This CDR3 has 16 residues. V gave up 2 bases and J gave up 4 bases; unmatched junction bases: 5. The CDR3 nucleotides read TGTGCCAGCAGTTACCCCGGGACTAGCGCATACAATGAGCAGTTCTTC. It translates to CASSYPGTSAYNEQFF.

This chain uses TRBV11-2 with TRBJ2-1; no clear D. The CDR3 spans 16 residues. Germline CDR1 and CDR2: SGHAT and FQNNGV. V dropped 0 bases and J dropped 9 bases, with 18 bases sitting between them. Here the CDR3 DNA reads TGTGCCAGCAGCTTAGATCTCAAGGGCGCTAGGAGTGAGCAGTTCTTC. It codes for CASSLDLKGARSEQFF.

This clonotype showed up many times. The chain is built from TRBV12-3 or TRBV12-4 and TRBJ1-2; 7 nucleotides match TRBD1. The CDR3 extends over 14 amino acids. V lost 6 bases, J lost 3 bases, and 7 bases stayed unmatched. Here the CDR3 reads CASRLGQYDYGYTF. As DNA, the CDR3 is TGTGCCAGCAGGTTGGGACAGTATGACTATGGCTACACCTTC.

This clonotype was seen repeatedly, ten times or more. J is TRBJ2-3 and V is TRBV24-1; 13 bases map to TRBD2. Per germline, CDR1 KGHDR and CDR2 SFDVKD. The CDR3 covers 19 residues. Losses at the gene ends were 6 bases for V and 11 bases for J; bases not matched to a gene: 22. CDR3 coding DNA: TGTGCCACCAGTAGAAATCCCGGGACTAGCGGGAAAGACCTTGCCCGGCAGTATTTT. The encoded protein is CATSRNPGTSGKDLARQYF.

This clonotype appeared a few times. The V gene is TRBV20-1, the J gene TRBJ2-6; 8 nucleotides agree with TRBD1. The ends lost 5 bases at V and 4 bases at J; junction bases unmatched: 10. Germline lookup yields CDR1 DFQATT and CDR2 SNEGSKA (reference sequence). The CDR3 has 16 residues. The CDR3 DNA is TGCAGTGCTCCCAGGACAGGGAGCTTAGGGGCCAACGTCCTGACTTTC. Its protein product is CSAPRTGSLGANVLTF.

This sequence joins TRBV28 and TRBJ1-4; 9 bases map to TRBD1. Germline CDR1 reads MDHEN; CDR2 reads SYDVKM. The CDR3 totals 18 residues. Unmatched junction bases numbered 14, after V lost 6 bases and J lost 3 bases. The CDR3 DNA is TGTGCCAGCAGCGCGCCACCATGGGACAGGGTTGCTAATGAAAAACTGTTTTTT. Residues: CASSAPPWDRVANEKLFF.

The gene calls are TRBV29-1 and TRBJ1-2; the match to TRBD1 covers 8 bases. Germline V gene sequence: CDR1 SQVTM, CDR2 ANQGSEA. The CDR3 is 14 residues long. V lost 5 bases to trimming and J lost 6 bases; unmatched junction nucleotides: 11. CDR3 coding DNA: TGCAGCGTTTTAGGACAGGGAGTGCGTAATGGCTACACCTTC. The encoded protein is CSVLGQGVRNGYTF.

CDR3 amino acids: CASTFGLFNEQFF. CDR3 nucleotide sequence: TGTGCCAGTACCTTCGGACTATTCAATGAGCAGTTCTTC. The chain employs TRBV19 and TRBJ2-1; TRBD2 might be the D (6 bases). This CDR3 has 13 amino acids. CDR1 LNHDA and CDR2 SQIVND come from the germline V gene (reference sequence). Between the trimmed V and J ends, which lost 7 bases and 6 bases, there was a span of 13 bases.

This chain joins TRBV7-8 and TRBJ2-3; D not resolved. This CDR3 spans 13 amino acids. V lost 1 base and J lost 10, with 12 bases in between. Germline CDR1 SGHVS, CDR2 FQNEAQ. CDR3 in amino acids: CASSLGPENAQYF. The DNA of the CDR3 is TGTGCCAGCAGCTTAGGACCGGAGAACGCGCAGTATTTT. The variable domain in full, completed from reference TRBV7-8 and TRBJ2-3, reads GAGVSQSPRYKVAKRGQDVALRCDPISGHVSLFWYQQALGQGPEFLTYFQNEAQLDKSGLPSDRFFAERPEGSVSTLKIQRTQQEDSAVYLCASSLGPENAQYFGPGTRLTVL.

In its sample, this clonotype was seen many times. The chain combines TRBV28 with TRBJ2-1, with a tentative D call TRBD2 (5 bases). The V gene's germline CDR1 is MDHEN and CDR2 SYDVKM. V was shortened by 3 bases and J by 4 bases, with 7 bases between the two germline ends. CDR3 length equals 13 residues. CDR3 nucleotides: TGTGCCAGCAGTTTCTCGGGATACAATGAGCAGTTCTTC. Its protein product is CASSFSGYNEQFF.

The chain has TRBV12-5 and TRBJ2-7; unclear D gene. The CDR3 runs to 19 residues. CDR1 is LGHNT, CDR2 FRNRAP, per germline. V was cut by 0 bases and J by 0 bases, with 21 bases left in between. The CDR3 sequence: CASGLVRIRGQISSYEQYF. The DNA of the CDR3 is TGTGCTAGTGGTTTGGTACGTATCCGAGGTCAAATCAGCTCCTACGAGCAGTACTTC.

This clonotype was seen many times. The CDR3 reads CATDRGGLSGANVLTF. For the CDR3, the DNA is TGTGCCACCGACAGGGGGGGACTCTCTGGGGCCAACGTCCTGACTTTC. The V and J genes are TRBV28 and TRBJ2-6; the match to TRBD1 covers 9 bases. CDR3 length: 16 amino acids. Germline V CDR1 and CDR2: MDHEN, SYDVKM. Germline trimming cut 10 bases from V and 0 bases from J; bases unmatched to any gene: 7.

V and J are TRBV9 and TRBJ2-1; D remains unclear. Germline values: CDR1 SGDLS, CDR2 YYNGEE. V lost 3 bases to trimming and J lost 7 bases, with 11 bases between them. The CDR3 totals 13 residues. The CDR3 region is CASSAPVENEQFF. DNA of the CDR3: TGTGCCAGCAGCGCCCCCGTAGAGAATGAGCAGTTCTTC.

This clonotype was counted many times. The chain links TRBV6-2 or TRBV6-3 to TRBJ1-1; D ambiguous. Germline V gene data show CDR1 as MNHEY and CDR2 as SVGEGT. V dropped 5 bases and J dropped 6 bases, with 10 bases sitting between them. CDR3 length: 12 residues. CDR3 sequence: CASSHRESEAFF. CDR3 nucleotide sequence: TGTGCCAGCAGTCATCGGGAGTCTGAAGCTTTCTTT.

This clonotype was recorded a few times. The J gene is TRBJ2-1, the V gene TRBV7-2, with TRBD1 matching 8 bases. The CDR3 sequence is 14 residues long. The ends lost 6 bases at V and 10 bases at J; junction bases unmatched: 11. The germline V gene has CDR1 SGHTA and CDR2 FQGNSA. CDR3 sequence (DNA): TGTGCCAGCAGTCTTGCCCCAGGGGGCAGCGAGCAGTTCTTC. It codes for CASSLAPGGSEQFF.

V is TRBV6-2 or TRBV6-3 and J is TRBJ1-2; maybe TRBD1 (6 bases). The germline V gene has CDR1 MNHEY and CDR2 SVGEGT. This CDR3 region has 14 residues. Between the trimmed V and J ends, which lost 2 bases and 2 bases, there was a span of 9 bases. CDR3 amino acids: CASSYRTGNYGYTF. In nucleotides, the CDR3 is TGTGCCAGCAGTTACAGAACAGGGAACTATGGCTACACCTTC.

This clonotype has at least ten counts. This chain joins TRBV6-1 and TRBJ1-2, with D perhaps TRBD1 (6 bases). Germline V gene sequence: CDR1 MNHNS, CDR2 SASEGT. The V and J ends lost 6 bases and 7 bases respectively, with 21 bases between them. This CDR3 is built from 15 residues. CDR3 loop: CASSQMDSNQGGYTF. The CDR3 DNA reads TGTGCCAGCAGCCAAATGGACAGTAACCAGGGTGGCTACACCTTC.

This clonotype was seen repeatedly, ten times or more. The chain combines TRBV2 with TRBJ1-1; a possible D gene is TRBD1 (5 bases). The CDR3 is 14 residues long. The germline V and J ends were trimmed by 5 bases and 0 bases, with 10 bases remaining between them. The germline gives CDR1 SNHLY, CDR2 FYNNEI. The CDR3 nucleotides read TGTGCCAGCAGTTACACAGGAATGAACACTGAAGCTTTCTTT. This sequence encodes CASSYTGMNTEAFF.

This clonotype appeared a few times. Being one base from a much bigger clone, this may be a read error. The rearrangement links TRBV11-2 to TRBJ2-2, with TRBD2 identical over 10 bases. The CDR3 spans 16 residues. Germline CDR1 and CDR2: SGHAT and FQNNGV. The V and J ends lost 5 bases and 7 bases, in that order; junction bases with no gene match: 10. CDR3 coding DNA: TGTGCCAGCAGCCCCCTAGCGGGAGATCCGGGCGGGGAGCTGTTTTTT. Encoded protein: CASSPLAGDPGGELFF. The whole variable domain, filled in from reference TRBV11-2 and TRBJ2-2, reads EAGVAQSPRYKIIEKRQSVAFWCNPISGHATLYWYQQILGQGPKLLIQFQNNGVVDDSQLPKDRFSAERLKGVDSTLKIQPAKLEDSAVYLCASSPLAGDPGGELFFGEGSRLTVL.

This clonotype was recorded many times. This chain links TRBV12-3 or TRBV12-4 with TRBJ1-1; possibly TRBD1 for D (5 bases). The CDR3 contains 16 residues. The germline V and J ends were trimmed by 5 bases and 1 base, with 17 bases remaining between them. The CDR3 protein is CASSLKQGVSNTEAFF. CDR3 nucleotides: TGTGCCAGCAGTCTTAAGCAGGGAGTATCGAACACTGAAGCTTTCTTT.